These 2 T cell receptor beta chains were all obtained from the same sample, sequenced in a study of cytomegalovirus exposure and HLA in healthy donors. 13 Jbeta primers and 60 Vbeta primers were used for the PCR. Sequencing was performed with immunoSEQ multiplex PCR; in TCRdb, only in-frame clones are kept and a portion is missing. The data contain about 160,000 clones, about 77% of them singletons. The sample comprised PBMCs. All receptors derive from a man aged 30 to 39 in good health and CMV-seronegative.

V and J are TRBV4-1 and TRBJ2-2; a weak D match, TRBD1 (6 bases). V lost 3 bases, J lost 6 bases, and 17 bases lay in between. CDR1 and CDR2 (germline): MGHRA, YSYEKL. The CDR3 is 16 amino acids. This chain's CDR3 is CASSHQTLGAPGELFF. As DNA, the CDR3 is TGCGCCAGCAGCCATCAAACCCTGGGGGCGCCCGGGGAGCTGTTTTTT.

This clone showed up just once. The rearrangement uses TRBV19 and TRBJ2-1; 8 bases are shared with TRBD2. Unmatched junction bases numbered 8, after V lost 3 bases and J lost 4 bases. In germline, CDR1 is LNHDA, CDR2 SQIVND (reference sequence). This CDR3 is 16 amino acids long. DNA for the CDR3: TGTGCCAGTAGTATTTTTAGCGGACTAGCTTACAATGAGCAGTTCTTC. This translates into CASSIFSGLAYNEQFF.